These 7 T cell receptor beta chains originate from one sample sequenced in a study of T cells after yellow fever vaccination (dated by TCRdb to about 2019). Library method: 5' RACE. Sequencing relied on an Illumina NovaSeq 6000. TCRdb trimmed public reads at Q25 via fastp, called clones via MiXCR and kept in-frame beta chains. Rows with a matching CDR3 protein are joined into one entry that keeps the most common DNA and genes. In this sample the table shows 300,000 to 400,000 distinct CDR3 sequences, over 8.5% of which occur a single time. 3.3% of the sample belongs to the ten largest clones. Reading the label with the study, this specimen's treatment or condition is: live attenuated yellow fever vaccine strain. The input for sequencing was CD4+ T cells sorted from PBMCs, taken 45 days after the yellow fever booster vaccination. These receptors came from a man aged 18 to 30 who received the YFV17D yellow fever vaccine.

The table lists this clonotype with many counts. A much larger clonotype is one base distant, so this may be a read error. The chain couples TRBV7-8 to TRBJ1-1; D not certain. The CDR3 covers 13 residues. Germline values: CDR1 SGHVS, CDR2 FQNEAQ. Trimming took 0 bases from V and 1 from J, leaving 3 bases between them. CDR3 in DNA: TGTGCCAGCAGCTTAGCGGCGAACACTGAAGCTTTCTTT. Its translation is CASSLAANTEAFF.

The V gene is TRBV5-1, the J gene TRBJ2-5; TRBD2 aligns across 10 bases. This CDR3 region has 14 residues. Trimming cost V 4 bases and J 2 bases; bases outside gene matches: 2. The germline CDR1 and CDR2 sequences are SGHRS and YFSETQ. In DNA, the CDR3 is TGCGCCAGCAGCCAGCGGGGGGGACAAGAGACCCAGTACTTC. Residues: CASSQRGGQETQYF. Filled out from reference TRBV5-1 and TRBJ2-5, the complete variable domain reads KAGVTQTPRYLIKTRGQQVTLSCSPISGHRSVSWYQQTPGQGLQFLFEYFSETQRNKGNFPGRFSGRQFSNSRSEMNVSTLELGDSALYLCASSQRGGQETQYFGPGTRLLVL.

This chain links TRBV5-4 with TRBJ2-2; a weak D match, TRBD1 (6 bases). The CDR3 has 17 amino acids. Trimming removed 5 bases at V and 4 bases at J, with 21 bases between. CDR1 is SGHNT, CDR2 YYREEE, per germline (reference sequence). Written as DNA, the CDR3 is TGTGCCAGCAGGACCGATCCGATGGACAGCCTCACCGGGGAGCTGTTTTTT. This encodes CASRTDPMDSLTGELFF.

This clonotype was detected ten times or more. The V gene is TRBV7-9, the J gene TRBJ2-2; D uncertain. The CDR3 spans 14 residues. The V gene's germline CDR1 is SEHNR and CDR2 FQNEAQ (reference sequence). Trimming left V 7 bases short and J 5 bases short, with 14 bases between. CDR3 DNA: TGTGCCAGCAACGAGGCCGGGTGGACCGGGGAGCTGTTTTTT. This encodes CASNEAGWTGELFF.

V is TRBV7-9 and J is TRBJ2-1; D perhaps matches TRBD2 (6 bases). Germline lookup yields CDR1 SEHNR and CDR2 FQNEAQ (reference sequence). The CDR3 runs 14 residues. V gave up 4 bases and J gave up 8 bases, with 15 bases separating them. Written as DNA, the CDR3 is TGTGCCAGCAGCTCCCTGACTAGTGGTGATGAGCAGTTCTTC. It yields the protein CASSSLTSGDEQFF.

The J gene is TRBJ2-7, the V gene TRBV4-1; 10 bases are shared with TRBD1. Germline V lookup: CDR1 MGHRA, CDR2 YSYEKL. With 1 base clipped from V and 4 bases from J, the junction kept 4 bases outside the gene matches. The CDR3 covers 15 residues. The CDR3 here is CASSQGQGALYEQYF. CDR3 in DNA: TGCGCCAGCAGCCAAGGACAGGGGGCGTTATACGAGCAGTACTTC.

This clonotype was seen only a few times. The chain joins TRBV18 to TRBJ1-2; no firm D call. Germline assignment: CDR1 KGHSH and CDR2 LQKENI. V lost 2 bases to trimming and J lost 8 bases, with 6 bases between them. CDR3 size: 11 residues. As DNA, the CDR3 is TGTGCCAGCTCACCAGAGTTCGGCTACACCTTC. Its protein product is CASSPEFGYTF.